The clone carrying this T cell receptor (beta chain) appeared a few times. Its antigen is unidentified. CDR3 length equals 16 residues. V lost 2 bases and J lost 0, with 11 bases in between. Germline lookup yields CDR1 ENHRY and CDR2 SYGVKD. This sample stems from a study of T cells in Graves' hyperthyroidism and ophthalmopathy. Study as a whole: Peripheral blood was obtained at initial diagnosis, preceding any treatment.

RNA transcripts served as the template for amplifying TCR beta CDR3 regions. Carried out on the TCR CDR3, a first-round RT-PCR used the HTBI primer set. TCRdb re-derived calls from the multiplex PCR reads in MiXCR, one entry per CDR3 protein. The table includes 550,000 to 600,000 distinct CDR3 sequences, approximately 15% detected once. Points from the study as a whole: Most expanded thyroid clonotypes above 0.001 also appeared in blood. In simple terms, a model built on 13 V-J features told ophthalmopathy apart from stable hyperthyroidism.

Sample: blood. This receptor was taken from a woman aged 18-29 years with Graves' hyperthyroidism. The chain couples TRBV10-3 to TRBJ2-4, with a weak D call TRBD2 (5 bases). The CDR3: CAISETGNLAKNIQYF. As DNA, the CDR3 is TGTGCCATCAGTGAGACGGGGAACTTAGCCAAAAACATTCAGTACTTC.